Each of the 28 T cell receptor beta chains below was sequenced from the same sample in a study of shared clonotypes between healthy human individuals. Using immunoSEQ multiplex PCR, the repertoire was profiled, and TCRdb retains in-frame clones only, with some absent. This sample has fewer than 2.5 million clones, with approximately 93% found just once. Sequenced material: naive CD4+ T cells from PBMCs. The subset: CD45RA+ positively selected. The receptors derive from a man aged 18-30 years in good health. Some clones in this sample may be carry-over from other donors' samples.

The genes are TRBV28 and TRBJ2-5, with TRBD2 matching 10 bases. V shed 4 bases and J 3 bases; nucleotides not matched to a gene: 5. Germline CDR1 reads MDHEN; CDR2 reads SYDVKM. The CDR3 has 15 residues. CDR3 loop: CASSSPGLAEETQYF. The DNA of the CDR3 is TGTGCCAGCAGTTCTCCTGGACTAGCGGAAGAGACCCAGTACTTC.

In this sample, this clone turned up once. The chain is built from TRBV19 and TRBJ2-6; D is possibly TRBD1 (5 bases). Germline V lookup: CDR1 LNHDA, CDR2 SQIVND (reference sequence). This CDR3 contains 18 residues. V gave up 5 bases and J gave up 0 bases, with 17 bases separating them. CDR3 in DNA: TGTGCCAGTAGTCGGACAAGGACAAGCCTCTCTGGGGCCAACGTCCTGACTTTC. It translates to CASSRTRTSLSGANVLTF.

The V and J genes are TRBV28 and TRBJ2-1, with 7 bases that match TRBD1. The germline CDR1 and CDR2 sequences are MDHEN and SYDVKM. V gave up 5 bases and J gave up 6 bases; unmatched junction bases: 13. The CDR3 totals 16 residues. The CDR3 here is CASSTTQGVRFNEQFF. CDR3 DNA: TGTGCCAGCAGTACGACGCAGGGGGTGAGGTTCAATGAGCAGTTCTTC.

The V and J genes are TRBV5-8 and TRBJ2-1; 10 bases map to TRBD1. The CDR3 runs to 15 residues. Germline CDR1 and CDR2: SGHTS and YDEGEE. The V and J ends lost 1 base and 6 bases, in that order; junction bases with no gene match: 4. The CDR3 nucleotides read TGTGCCAGCAGCTTGAGGGACAGGGGTCTCAATGAGCAGTTCTTC. Protein sequence: CASSLRDRGLNEQFF. The variable domain in full, completed from reference TRBV5-8 and TRBJ2-1, reads EAGVTQSPTHLIKTRGQQATLRCSPISGHTSVYWYQQALGLGLQFLLWYDEGEERNRGNFPPRFSGRQFPNYSSELNVNALELEDSALYLCASSLRDRGLNEQFFGPGTRLTVL.

Comments on this clone: This same CDR3 is encoded by further DNA sequences in the sample. V gene TRBV6-1 combines with J gene TRBJ1-3; D ambiguous. Germline-derived CDR1 and CDR2 are MNHNS and SASEGT. V was pared by 6 bases and J by 0 bases, with 3 bases between. The CDR3 has 12 residues. The CDR3, as DNA: TGTGCCAGCAGCTACTCTGGAAACACCATATATTTT. Protein sequence: CASSYSGNTIYF.

This sequence joins TRBV28 and TRBJ2-2; 7 bases map to TRBD2. There are 14 residues in the CDR3. The germline gives CDR1 MDHEN, CDR2 SYDVKM. V gave up 6 bases and J gave up 6 bases; unmatched junction bases: 7. The CDR3 nucleotides are TGTGCCAGCAGACGCGGGGGACGCGCCGGGGAGCTGTTTTTT. It is translated as CASRRGGRAGELFF.

The rearrangement links TRBV6-5 to TRBJ2-7, with 11 bases matching TRBD1. Germline-derived CDR1 and CDR2 are MNHEY and SVGAGI. The length of the CDR3 is 14 residues. Trimming at V came to 6 bases and at J to 3 bases, leaving 4 bases not matched to a gene. CDR3 nucleotide sequence: TGTGCCAGCAGCGAGGGACAGGGGGGCTACGAGCAGTACTTC. Protein product: CASSEGQGGYEQYF.

The V and J genes are TRBV19 and TRBJ2-3; 14 bases are a match to TRBD2. J gave up 5 bases and V 4 bases, and 11 bases lay outside the gene matches. CDR3 size: 18 residues. The germline CDR1 and CDR2 sequences are LNHDA and SQIVND (reference sequence). As DNA, the CDR3 is TGTGCCAGTAGTACACCGGGACTAGCGGGGGTTCCGGGAGATACGCAGTATTTT. It encodes CASSTPGLAGVPGDTQYF.

The chain carries TRBV29-1 and TRBJ2-1; no definite D call. Per germline, CDR1 SQVTM and CDR2 ANQGSEA. V lost 4 bases and J lost 8, with 15 bases in between. The CDR3 spans 13 residues. The CDR3 DNA reads TGCAGCGTTGTAGGGCCTCATCGCGATGAGCAGTTCTTC. This translates into CSVVGPHRDEQFF.

This clone was detected once. V gene TRBV7-2 combines with J gene TRBJ2-4; no clear D. Germline assignment: CDR1 SGHTA and CDR2 FQGNSA. The V end was cut by 2 bases, the J end by 9 bases, with 11 bases between. The CDR3 is made up of 13 amino acids. The DNA for the CDR3 is TGTGCCAGCAGCTTATATGGGGTTGGCATTCAGTACTTC. Translating it yields CASSLYGVGIQYF.

V and J are TRBV19 and TRBJ1-1; 9 nucleotides align to TRBD1. This CDR3 has 19 amino acids. The V and J ends lost 2 bases and 6 bases, in that order; junction bases with no gene match: 19. CDR1 and CDR2 (germline): LNHDA, SQIVND (reference sequence). The CDR3 loop is CASSILGQGGGRARAEAFF. In DNA form, the CDR3 reads TGTGCCAGTAGTATACTGGGACAGGGAGGTGGGCGAGCTAGGGCTGAAGCTTTCTTT. The entire variable domain, with the rest obtained from reference TRBV19 and TRBJ1-1, is as follows: DGGITQSPKYLFRKEGQNVTLSCEQNLNHDAMYWYRQDPGQGLRLIYYSQIVNDFQKGDIAEGYSVSREKKESFPLTVTSAQKNPTAFYLCASSILGQGGGRARAEAFFGQGTRLTVV.

J is TRBJ2-1 and V is TRBV7-2, with D tentatively TRBD1 (6 bases). The CDR3 runs to 17 residues. V shed 2 bases and J shed 5 bases, with 19 bases lying between them. Per germline, CDR1 SGHTA and CDR2 FQGNSA. The chain's CDR3 is CASSLRPTGVPDNEQFF. CDR3 bases: TGTGCCAGCAGCTTAAGACCGACAGGAGTTCCCGACAATGAGCAGTTCTTC.

As to this clone: This may stem from a read error, because a much larger clone lies one nucleotide away. Other DNA sequences in the sample encode the same CDR3. The gene calls are TRBV2 and TRBJ2-5; unclear D gene. The CDR3 totals 10 residues. Germline-derived CDR1 and CDR2 are SNHLY and FYNNEI. V shed 4 bases and J shed 4 bases, with 1 base lying between them. CDR3 loop: CASSGETQYF. CDR3 DNA sequence: TGTGCCAGCAGTGGAGAGACCCAGTACTTC.

V and J are TRBV21-1 and TRBJ2-7; TRBD2, the table's D call, lacks a check against the DNA. TRBV21-1 is annotated as a pseudogene. This CDR3 has 17 residues. The CDR3 region has the DNA TGTGCCAGCAGCGACGGAAATAGCGGGGGAAGCTCCTACGAGCAGTACTTC. Translated, it gives CASSDGNSGGSSYEQYF.

This rearrangement joins TRBV5-1 to TRBJ2-5; no clear D. Germline assignment: CDR1 SGHRS and CDR2 YFSETQ. V dropped 4 bases and J dropped 4 bases, with 11 bases sitting between them. The CDR3 covers 13 residues. CDR3 in DNA: TGCGCCAGCAGCGCGGACGTTCCAGAGACCCAGTACTTC. Amino acid sequence: CASSADVPETQYF.

V usage is TRBV7-8 and J usage is TRBJ2-3; no definite D call. From germline, CDR1 is SGHVS and CDR2 FQNEAQ. V lost 2 bases and J lost 5, with 8 bases in between. There are 13 residues in the CDR3. The CDR3: CASSLPRRDTQYF. The CDR3 DNA reads as TGTGCCAGCAGCTTACCCCGGAGAGATACGCAGTATTTT.

The chain recombines TRBV5-7 with TRBJ2-5, with D perhaps matching TRBD1 (5 bases). Judging by the DNA end, TRBJ2-7 fits better; the J call may be wrong. TRBV5-7 is classed as an ORF, of uncertain function. This CDR3 contains 17 residues. The chain's CDR3 is CASSLEDRTRTSYEQYF. CDR3 nucleotides: TGTGCCAGCAGCTTGGAAGATAGGACAAGGACCTCCTACGAGCAGTACTTC.

The chain employs TRBV6-5 and TRBJ2-7, with TRBD1 matching 7 bases. The V segment lost 5 bases and the J segment 3 bases; nucleotides outside the gene matches: 7. Germline lookup yields CDR1 MNHEY and CDR2 SVGAGI. The length of the CDR3 is 14 residues. This chain's CDR3 is CASSRTGKNYEQYF. In nucleotides, the CDR3 is TGTGCCAGCAGTCGGACAGGAAAGAACTACGAGCAGTACTTC.

The chain employs TRBV28 and TRBJ1-1; D unresolved. Between the trimmed V and J ends, which lost 4 bases and 1 base, there was a span of 4 bases. The CDR3 covers 12 residues. Germline V gives CDR1 MDHEN, CDR2 SYDVKM. CDR3 sequence: CASSSWNTEAFF. The CDR3 DNA is TGTGCCAGCAGTTCGTGGAACACTGAAGCTTTCTTT. The variable domain in full, completed from reference TRBV28 and TRBJ1-1, reads DVKVTQSSRYLVKRTGEKVFLECVQDMDHENMFWYRQDPGLGLRLIYFSYDVKMKEKGDIPEGYSVSREKKERFSLILESASTNQTSMYLCASSSWNTEAFFGQGTRLTVV.

The chain employs TRBV2 and TRBJ2-3; 11 bases align to TRBD2. The germline V gene encodes CDR1 SNHLY and CDR2 FYNNEI. The CDR3 has 15 residues. Trimming at V came to 9 bases and at J to 0 bases, leaving 5 bases not matched to a gene. CDR3 region: CASRRLAGSTDTQYF. The DNA of the CDR3 is TGTGCCAGTCGGAGACTAGCGGGGAGCACAGATACGCAGTATTTT.

The V call is TRBV2, the J call TRBJ2-7; weak D call: TRBD2 (5 bases). V was trimmed by 4 bases and J by 6 bases, leaving 16 bases between them. The CDR3 is 14 amino acids. The germline V gene has CDR1 SNHLY and CDR2 FYNNEI. The CDR3 nucleotides read TGTGCCAGCAGTGTGGGGAGCTTCCCTGGCGAGCAGTACTTC. Its protein is CASSVGSFPGEQYF.

V and J are TRBV5-8 and TRBJ2-1, with D hard to call. This CDR3 spans 15 amino acids. The germline V and J ends were trimmed by 0 bases and 4 bases, with 11 bases remaining between them. Germline V gene lookup returns CDR1 SGHTS and CDR2 YDEGEE. The CDR3 protein is CASSLGRQNYNEQFF. The CDR3, as DNA: TGTGCCAGCAGCTTGGGGCGCCAAAATTACAATGAGCAGTTCTTC.

The chain uses TRBV19 and TRBJ2-1; tentatively, D is TRBD2 (5 bases). The CDR3 sequence is 16 residues long. Trimming cost V 7 bases and J 5 bases, with 21 bases left between them. Germline-derived CDR1 and CDR2 are LNHDA and SQIVND (reference sequence). The chain's CDR3 is CASNFRGQVSHNEQFF. CDR3 nucleotide sequence: TGTGCCAGTAATTTCCGGGGTCAGGTTAGCCACAATGAGCAGTTCTTC.

This clone was seen a few times. V and J are TRBV30 and TRBJ1-5, with a tentative D call TRBD1 (5 bases). The germline V gene encodes CDR1 GTSNPN and CDR2 SVGIG (reference sequence). CDR3 length: 12 residues. The ends were cut back, 4 bases at V and 2 bases at J, with 6 bases in the middle. CDR3 sequence (DNA): TGTGCCTGGACCAGGGGCAATCAGCCCCAGCATTTT. Amino acids: CAWTRGNQPQHF.

The rearrangement links TRBV7-9 to TRBJ1-1; perhaps TRBD1 as D (5 bases). Germline V lookup: CDR1 SEHNR, CDR2 FQNEAQ (reference sequence). The CDR3 has 15 amino acids. V lost 5 bases to trimming and J lost 1 base, with 14 bases between them. For the CDR3, the DNA is TGTGCCAGCAGCAAAAAGGGACTCCCGAACACTGAAGCTTTCTTT. It specifies CASSKKGLPNTEAFF.

V is TRBV4-1 and J is TRBJ2-7, with D maybe TRBD1 (6 bases). The CDR3 has 16 residues. V lost 6 bases and J 4 bases, leaving 22 bases between the germline ends. CDR1 MGHRA and CDR2 YSYEKL come from the germline V gene. This CDR3 is CASSQRAPGTPYEQYF. CDR3 sequence (DNA): TGCGCCAGCAGTCAAAGAGCACCTGGGACACCTTACGAGCAGTACTTC.

V is TRBV18 and J is TRBJ2-4; D possibly corresponds to TRBD1 (5 bases). V lost 3 bases, J lost 0 bases, and 12 bases lay in between. CDR1 is KGHSH, CDR2 LQKENI, per germline. CDR3 length: 16 residues. The CDR3 nucleotides read TGTGCCAGCTCACCCCCAGGGAACCTAGCCAAAAACATTCAGTACTTC. Translating it yields CASSPPGNLAKNIQYF.

The rearrangement uses TRBV4-2 and TRBJ1-5, with D maybe TRBD1 (5 bases). This CDR3 contains 15 residues. Germline V gene sequence: CDR1 LGHNA, CDR2 YNFKEQ. The ends were cut back, 1 base at V and 3 bases at J, with 10 bases in the middle. The CDR3 loop is CASSQVGDSNQPQHF. The CDR3 DNA reads as TGTGCCAGCAGCCAAGTAGGGGATTCCAATCAGCCCCAGCATTTT.